The 23 T cell receptor beta chains listed next were all sequenced from one sample in a study of T cell repertoires in cytomegalovirus infection. TCRdb re-derived calls from the reads in MiXCR, one entry per CDR3 protein. The sample contains hundreds of thousands of distinct CDR3 sequences, 35% to 40% of which appear only once. The source material was PBMCs. Receptors originate from a human donor in good health (CMV status not recorded). Some clones in this sample may be carry-over from other donors' samples.

About this clonotype itself: A read error may produce the germline difference seen at one junction end. This rearrangement joins TRBV19 to TRBJ1-1, with TRBD1 identical over 9 bases. Germline V gene sequence: CDR1 LNHDA, CDR2 SQIVND (reference sequence). The CDR3 is 17 residues long. The CDR3 is CASSIGGGQGVLAEAVF. The CDR3 DNA reads as TGTGCCAGTAGTATTGGAGGGGGACAGGGAGTACTGGCTGAAGCTGTCTTT.

This clonotype was observed a handful of times. The chain has TRBV27 and TRBJ2-7, with 10 nucleotides matching TRBD1. CDR3 length: 14 amino acids. Unmatched junction bases numbered 2, after V lost 3 bases and J lost 3 bases. CDR1 is MNHEY and CDR2 is SMNVEV in the germline V gene (reference sequence). The CDR3 DNA follows: TGTGCCAGCAGTTTCGGACAGGGGGTCTACGAGCAGTACTTC. Its translation: CASSFGQGVYEQYF.

This clonotype was recorded at least ten times. The J gene is TRBJ1-5, the V gene TRBV7-2; no reliable D call. The CDR3 contains 16 residues. The germline CDR1 and CDR2 sequences are SGHTA and FQGNSA. V lost 5 bases and J 3 bases, leaving 17 bases between the germline ends. CDR3 DNA: TGTGCCAGCAGCCCCGGAATCGGACGAGACAATCAGCCCCAGCATTTT. It translates to CASSPGIGRDNQPQHF.

The chain is built from TRBV27 and TRBJ1-2; 7 bases line up with TRBD1. This CDR3 has 15 residues. The V segment lost 1 base and the J segment 7 bases; nucleotides outside the gene matches: 9. Looked up from germline, CDR1 is MNHEY and CDR2 is SMNVEV (reference sequence). The CDR3 region has the DNA TGTGCCAGCAGTTTATTTAGCCAGGGGGTGGTTGGCTACACCTTC. Encoded protein: CASSLFSQGVVGYTF.

This sequence joins TRBV12-3 or TRBV12-4 and TRBJ1-5, with D possibly being TRBD1 (5 bases). Trimming stripped 3 bases from V and 3 bases from J, with 24 bases between. The CDR3 sequence is 19 residues long. CDR3 loop: CASSFTPGRGSDPNQPQHF. The CDR3, as DNA: TGTGCCAGCAGTTTTACCCCGGGACGAGGCTCCGACCCCAATCAGCCCCAGCATTTT.

J is TRBJ2-5 and V is TRBV29-1; 8 positions agree with TRBD2. Unmatched junction bases numbered 10, after V lost 7 bases and J lost 0 bases. This CDR3 is built from 15 residues. Germline V gives CDR1 SQVTM, CDR2 ANQGSEA. The CDR3 loop reads CSAERAGDYQETQYF. The CDR3 DNA reads as TGCAGCGCCGAGCGAGCGGGAGACTACCAAGAGACCCAGTACTTC.

This clonotype was seen more than once but under ten times. V usage is TRBV28 and J usage is TRBJ2-7; TRBD2 matches at 7 bases. After removal of 7 bases from V and 0 bases from J, the junction contained 3 bases not matched to a gene. The CDR3 sequence is 13 residues long. CDR1 MDHEN and CDR2 SYDVKM come from the germline V gene. DNA for the CDR3: TGTGCCAGCATTTCGGGGGGCTCCTACGAGCAGTACTTC. Translating it yields CASISGGSYEQYF.

The genes are TRBV27 and TRBJ2-5; possible D gene TRBD1, 6 bases. In germline, CDR1 is MNHEY, CDR2 SMNVEV (reference sequence). This CDR3 contains 15 residues. Trimming took off 0 bases at V and 2 bases at J, with 10 bases between the two ends. The CDR3 nucleotides are TGTGCCAGCAGTTTATCGAGGACAGCACAAGAGACCCAGTACTTC. Amino acids: CASSLSRTAQETQYF.

The rearrangement links TRBV12-3 or TRBV12-4 to TRBJ1-2; weak D call: TRBD1 (6 bases). V was cut by 7 bases and J by 8 bases, with 20 bases left in between. CDR3 length: 14 amino acids. CDR3 protein: CASTLLRGGPGYTF. The CDR3 DNA reads as TGTGCCAGCACCCTACTGAGGGGGGGCCCAGGCTACACCTTC.

This clonotype was picked up one time. Being one base from a much bigger clone, this may be a read error. This rearrangement joins TRBV7-9 to TRBJ1-5; TRBD1 matches 7 bases. This CDR3 contains 12 residues. In germline, CDR1 is SEHNR, CDR2 FQNEAQ (reference sequence). CDR3 protein: CASSRRGQPPHF. The CDR3, as DNA: TGTGCCAGCAGCCGGAGGGGGCAGCCCCCGCATTTT.

This clonotype was counted many times. The chain is built from TRBV7-8 and TRBJ2-1; 11 positions match TRBD2. The CDR3 spans 14 residues. V was clipped by 5 bases and J by 9 bases; unmatched bases: 6. Germline V gene data show CDR1 as SGHVS and CDR2 as FQNEAQ. Here the CDR3 reads CASSRSGRAAEQFF. The CDR3 bases are TGTGCCAGCAGCCGTAGCGGGAGGGCGGCTGAGCAGTTCTTC.

This clonotype was counted only a few times. The rearrangement uses TRBV5-5 and TRBJ2-2; TRBD1 is a possible D gene (7 bases). There are 20 residues in the CDR3. The V end was cut by 2 bases, the J end by 1 base, with 24 bases between. CDR1 SGHKS and CDR2 YYEKEE come from the germline V gene (reference sequence). The CDR3 DNA is TGTGCCAGCAGCTTCAACCCGACAGGGATCGGGGGAAGGAACACCGGGGAGCTGTTTTTT. This translates into CASSFNPTGIGGRNTGELFF. Complete variable domain (other parts from reference TRBV5-5 and TRBJ2-2): DAGVTQSPTHLIKTRGQQVTLRCSPISGHKSVSWYQQVLGQGPQFIFQYYEKEERGRGNFPDRFSARQFPNYSSELNVNALLLGDSALYLCASSFNPTGIGGRNTGELFFGEGSRLTVL.

This clonotype was picked up a small number of times. The chain carries TRBV29-1 and TRBJ1-1, with D hard to call. Between the trimmed V and J ends, which lost 2 bases and 4 bases, there was a span of 11 bases. This CDR3 is built from 13 residues. Germline V gene data show CDR1 as SQVTM and CDR2 as ANQGSEA. The CDR3 DNA sequence: TGCAGCGTTGAAAATCTCCTGGGCACTGAAGCTTTCTTT. This translates into CSVENLLGTEAFF. The complete variable domain, with remaining parts taken from reference TRBV29-1 and TRBJ1-1, reads SAVISQKPSRDICQRGTSLTIQCQVDSQVTMMFWYRQQPGQSLTLIATANQGSEATYESGFVIDKFPISRPNLTFSTLTVSNMSPEDSSIYLCSVENLLGTEAFFGQGTRLTVV.

Many counts were recorded for this clonotype. The chain combines TRBV11-3 with TRBJ1-1, with 7 bases identical to TRBD1. The CDR3 runs 13 residues. Germline V CDR1 and CDR2: SGHNT, YENEEA. The junction had 6 bases not matched to a gene; V was cut back by 5 bases and J by 6 bases. In nucleotides, the CDR3 is TGTGCCAGCAGCCAAAGGGGGCCTCCTGAAGCTTTCTTT. Its translation: CASSQRGPPEAFF.

This clonotype occurred once. The chain carries TRBV19 and TRBJ2-3; D is perhaps TRBD1 (5 bases). Germline V gene sequence: CDR1 LNHDA, CDR2 SQIVND (reference sequence). There are 16 residues in the CDR3. Trimming took 7 bases from V and 2 from J, leaving 19 bases between them. The CDR3 DNA is TGTGCCAGTAATAAAGGATCCACCAGGGTCACAGATACGCAGTATTTT. It yields the protein CASNKGSTRVTDTQYF.

The chain is built from TRBV20-1 and TRBJ1-1; tentatively, D is TRBD1 (5 bases). The CDR3 consists of 16 residues. The V gene lost 1 base and the J gene lost 0 bases, with 15 bases spanning the gap. Germline V gene data show CDR1 as DFQATT and CDR2 as SNEGSKA (reference sequence). The CDR3 protein is CSARGGRGPMNTEAFF. The DNA for the CDR3 is TGCAGTGCTAGAGGGGGGAGAGGGCCGATGAACACTGAAGCTTTCTTT.

This clonotype has a handful of counts. The CDR3 region has the DNA TGTGCCAGCAGCTCCGGAGGGGGAGGTATTCTGGATACGCAGTATTTT. It translates to CASSSGGGGILDTQYF. The chain is built from TRBV7-8 and TRBJ2-3, with D perhaps assigned TRBD1 or TRBD2 (6 bases each). The CDR3 runs 16 residues. V gave up 4 bases and J gave up 6 bases, with 20 bases separating them. CDR1 is SGHVS, CDR2 FQNEAQ, per germline. Looking up the rest from reference TRBV7-8 and TRBJ2-3 gives the full variable domain: GAGVSQSPRYKVAKRGQDVALRCDPISGHVSLFWYQQALGQGPEFLTYFQNEAQLDKSGLPSDRFFAERPEGSVSTLKIQRTQQEDSAVYLCASSSGGGGILDTQYFGPGTRLTVL.

The chain joins TRBV20-1 to TRBJ2-3, with 14 nucleotides matching TRBD2. Per germline, CDR1 DFQATT and CDR2 SNEGSKA (reference sequence). V shed 5 bases and J 4 bases; nucleotides not matched to a gene: 14. The CDR3 consists of 18 residues. The CDR3 nucleotides read TGCAGTGCTGGGGGACTAGCGGGAGAGCGGGGAGGGCCAGATACGCAGTATTTT. Its translation: CSAGGLAGERGGPDTQYF.

In the case of this clonotype: This may arise from a read error, as a much more abundant clone is one base away. The genes are TRBV7-6 and TRBJ2-7, with D maybe TRBD1 (6 bases). Germline CDR1 and CDR2: SGHVS and FNYEAQ. The CDR3 totals 20 residues. Trimming pared 0 bases from V and 0 bases from J, leaving 24 bases between. In DNA form, the CDR3 reads TGTGCCAGCAGCTTAGCCTCCATCACCGTAAGACAGGCAAACTCCTACGAGCAGTACTTC. Amino acids: CASSLASITVRQANSYEQYF.

The V and J genes are TRBV29-1 and TRBJ2-5; 9 bases are a match to TRBD2. The CDR3 length is 14 residues. J was trimmed by 4 bases and V by 2 bases; bases with no gene match: 5. Germline V gene sequence: CDR1 SQVTM, CDR2 ANQGSEA. DNA of the CDR3: TGCAGCGTTGAACTAGCGGGAAGGGGAGAGACCCAGTACTTC. Translation gives CSVELAGRGETQYF.

The chain carries TRBV9 and TRBJ2-5; a weak D match, TRBD2 (5 bases). Germline values: CDR1 SGDLS, CDR2 YYNGEE. The CDR3 length is 15 residues. Trimming cost V 3 bases and J 2 bases, with 14 bases left between them. In DNA form, the CDR3 reads TGTGCCAGCAGCGGACTCGGACTCCTGCAAGAGACCCAGTACTTC. Protein sequence: CASSGLGLLQETQYF.

This clonotype was found a few times. The V call is TRBV5-1, the J call TRBJ1-2; possibly TRBD1 for D (6 bases). CDR1 is SGHRS, CDR2 YFSETQ, per germline. The CDR3 totals 14 residues. V shed 4 bases and J shed 8 bases, with 18 bases lying between them. CDR3 loop: CASSLLGGYGGYTF. The CDR3 nucleotides read TGCGCCAGCAGCCTTCTGGGGGGCTATGGCGGCTACACCTTC. Drawing the rest from reference TRBV5-1 and TRBJ1-2, the complete variable domain is KAGVTQTPRYLIKTRGQQVTLSCSPISGHRSVSWYQQTPGQGLQFLFEYFSETQRNKGNFPGRFSGRQFSNSRSEMNVSTLELGDSALYLCASSLLGGYGGYTFGSGTRLTVV.

This clonotype was seen more than once but under ten times. The chain uses TRBV19 and TRBJ1-5; TRBD1 is a possible D gene (6 bases). Germline V gene sequence: CDR1 LNHDA, CDR2 SQIVND (reference sequence). The CDR3 totals 14 residues. V was pared by 3 bases and J by 3 bases, with 9 bases between. DNA of the CDR3: TGTGCCAGTAGTATCGACAGGCCCAATCAGCCCCAGCATTTT. It codes for CASSIDRPNQPQHF.